This passage covers 26 T cell receptor beta chains from one sample sequenced in a study of T cell responses to AZD1222 COVID-19 vaccine. Assay: immunoSEQ multiplex PCR; the TCRdb copy retains only in-frame clones and omits some. The sample has about 99,000 clones, roughly 91% seen once. This specimen was peripheral blood, taken on day 0 of AZD1222 vaccination. These receptor sequences come from an adult in good health.

The J gene is TRBJ1-4, the V gene TRBV2; D is undetermined. This CDR3 comprises 13 residues. Germline V lookup: CDR1 SNHLY, CDR2 FYNNEI. V was clipped by 5 bases and J by 4 bases, with 8 bases between them. CDR3 nucleotide sequence: TGTGCCAGCAGTACCGGAGGTAATGAAAAACTGTTTTTT. Its protein is CASSTGGNEKLFF.

In this sample, this clone turned up once. This chain links TRBV4-2 with TRBJ2-5; 9 bases match TRBD2. CDR3 length equals 18 residues. Germline-derived CDR1 and CDR2 are LGHNA and YNFKEQ. The trim removed 0 bases at V and 0 bases at J, leaving 8 bases unmatched. This chain's CDR3 is CASSQDYASGGHQETQYF. DNA for the CDR3: TGTGCCAGCAGCCAAGATTACGCCAGCGGGGGGCACCAAGAGACCCAGTACTTC.

The chain is built from TRBV7-6 and TRBJ2-1; TRBD1 matches 7 bases. The V gene's germline CDR1 is SGHVS and CDR2 FNYEAQ. The CDR3 is 15 residues long. Trimming at V came to 1 base and at J to 7 bases, leaving 7 bases not matched to a gene. CDR3 protein: CASSLVGLTGNEQFF. CDR3 DNA: TGTGCCAGCAGCTTAGTAGGTTTGACAGGGAATGAGCAGTTCTTC.

This clone has just one count. The V call is TRBV3-1 (or the pseudogene TRBV3-2), the J call TRBJ2-7, with D possibly being TRBD1 or TRBD2 (5 bases each). CDR3 length: 13 amino acids. Looked up from germline, CDR1 is LGHDT and CDR2 is YNNKEL (reference sequence). Trimming pared 6 bases from V and 3 bases from J, leaving 12 bases between. In nucleotides, the CDR3 is TGTGCCAGCAGTGCCGGGACCCTCTACGAGCAGTACTTC. It is translated as CASSAGTLYEQYF.

The chain has TRBV5-1 and TRBJ2-1; D ambiguous. The CDR3 contains 11 residues. Germline CDR1 reads SGHRS; CDR2 reads YFSETQ. With 0 bases removed from V and 7 bases from J, the gap between germline ends came to 2 bases. The CDR3 region has the DNA TGCGCCAGCAGCTTGGAGAATGAGCAGTTCTTC. Translation: CASSLENEQFF.

The V and J genes are TRBV27 and TRBJ1-6; D remains ambiguous. This CDR3 is 13 amino acids long. V dropped 3 bases and J dropped 8 bases, with 8 bases sitting between them. Germline V gives CDR1 MNHEY, CDR2 SMNVEV (reference sequence). Here the CDR3 DNA reads TGTGCCAGCAGTTTGCGGGGATATTCACCCCTCCACTTT. The encoded protein is CASSLRGYSPLHF.

The chain has TRBV27 and TRBJ2-7; no firm D call. CDR3 length: 15 residues. V lost 3 bases to trimming and J lost 5 bases, with 17 bases between them. The germline CDR1 and CDR2 sequences are MNHEY and SMNVEV (reference sequence). The CDR3 sequence: CASSFRPSGVDEQYF. The CDR3 bases are TGTGCCAGCAGTTTCAGGCCTTCTGGGGTAGACGAGCAGTACTTC.

The chain couples TRBV3-1 (or the pseudogene TRBV3-2) to TRBJ2-7; no clear D gene. Germline CDR1 LGHDT, CDR2 YNNKEL (reference sequence). The CDR3 contains 10 residues. V was trimmed by 8 bases and J by 0 bases, leaving 2 bases between them. CDR3: CASGSYEQYF. CDR3 DNA sequence: TGTGCCAGCGGCTCCTACGAGCAGTACTTC.

The chain has TRBV14 and TRBJ1-2; TRBD1 matches at 9 bases. The germline gives CDR1 SGHDN, CDR2 FVKESK. V lost 4 bases to trimming and J lost 1 base; unmatched junction nucleotides: 4. The CDR3 spans 15 residues. The CDR3 sequence is CASSPGTGFNYGYTF. CDR3 nucleotide sequence: TGTGCCAGCAGCCCCGGGACAGGGTTTAACTATGGCTACACCTTC. Full variable domain (remainder filled in from reference TRBV14 and TRBJ1-2): EAGVTQFPSHSVIEKGQTVTLRCDPISGHDNLYWYRRVMGKEIKFLLHFVKESKQDESGMPNNRFLAERTGGTYSTLKVQPAELEDSGVYFCASSPGTGFNYGYTFGSGTRLTVV.

The V and J genes are TRBV11-2 and TRBJ1-1; D gene unclear. There are 15 residues in the CDR3. From germline, CDR1 is SGHAT and CDR2 FQNNGV. V was clipped by 1 base and J by 0 bases, with 9 bases between them. CDR3 amino acids: CASSLALTVNTEAFF. DNA of the CDR3: TGTGCCAGCAGCTTAGCACTCACAGTGAACACTGAAGCTTTCTTT.

This chain joins TRBV6-6 and TRBJ2-1; possibly TRBD2 for D (5 bases). Germline V CDR1 and CDR2: MNHNY, SVGAGI (reference sequence). The CDR3 consists of 14 residues. The ends were cut back, 0 bases at V and 4 bases at J, with 7 bases in the middle. The CDR3 sequence is CASSYSRVYNEQFF. The CDR3 nucleotides read TGTGCCAGCAGTTACTCGAGGGTTTACAATGAGCAGTTCTTC.

This clone was found a few times. In the same sample, other DNA sequences code for this CDR3. V and J are TRBV3-1 (or the pseudogene TRBV3-2) and TRBJ2-2, with unresolved D. Trimming pared 1 base from V and 7 bases from J, leaving 4 bases between. Germline V gene data show CDR1 as LGHDT and CDR2 as YNNKEL (reference sequence). This CDR3 contains 12 residues. As DNA, the CDR3 is TGTGCCAGCAGCCAAGTGGTCGGGGAGCTGTTTTTT. It is translated as CASSQVVGELFF.

This clone was picked up one time. The gene calls are TRBV2 and TRBJ1-4; D is uncertain. Deletions cut 4 bases from V and 3 bases from J, with 6 bases between. The CDR3 is 13 residues long. Germline loops: CDR1 SNHLY, CDR2 FYNNEI. In nucleotides, the CDR3 is TGTGCCAGCAGTGGGGAGTCTAATGAAAAACTGTTTTTT. This gives the protein CASSGESNEKLFF.

V gene TRBV19 combines with J gene TRBJ1-5, with a weak D call TRBD1 (6 bases). CDR3 length equals 13 residues. Looked up from germline, CDR1 is LNHDA and CDR2 is SQIVND (reference sequence). Between the trimmed V and J ends, which lost 3 bases and 8 bases, there was a span of 11 bases. This chain's CDR3 is CASSIANREPQHF. The DNA for the CDR3 is TGTGCCAGTAGTATCGCCAACAGGGAGCCCCAGCATTTT.

V and J are TRBV7-2 and TRBJ2-2, with D possibly matching TRBD2 (6 bases). Germline V gives CDR1 SGHTA, CDR2 FQGNSA. The germline V and J ends were trimmed by 0 bases and 5 bases, with 10 bases remaining between them. The CDR3 has 15 residues. CDR3 coding DNA: TGTGCCAGCAGCTTAGCGGGGAGGAGGACCGGGGAGCTGTTTTTT. Protein product: CASSLAGRRTGELFF.

The CDR3 is CATSRVVGQRTEAFF. The CDR3, as DNA: TGTGCCACCAGCAGAGTCGTAGGACAGCGCACTGAAGCTTTCTTT. This chain links TRBV15 with TRBJ1-1; D might be TRBD1 (6 bases). This CDR3 is built from 15 residues. The germline CDR1 and CDR2 sequences are LNHNV and YYDKDF (reference sequence). V lost 1 base and J 4 bases, leaving 13 bases between the germline ends.

The chain joins TRBV25-1 to TRBJ1-2, with D unclear. V shed 3 bases and J shed 8 bases, with 19 bases lying between them. Germline values: CDR1 MGHDK, CDR2 SYGVNS. The CDR3 is 15 residues long. CDR3 coding DNA: TGTGCCAGCAGTGATCCGAGTCACTCAACTATCGGCTACACCTTC. Encoded protein: CASSDPSHSTIGYTF.

This clone has only one observation. The chain uses TRBV6-1 and TRBJ2-1, with D possibly TRBD1 on 5 matching bases. V was clipped by 2 bases and J by 5 bases, with 7 bases between them. Germline CDR1 and CDR2: MNHNS and SASEGT. The length of the CDR3 is 13 residues. CDR3 bases: TGTGCCAGCAGTGAACAGGGAAACAATGAGCAGTTCTTC. It translates to CASSEQGNNEQFF.

The CDR3 region has the DNA TGTGCCAGCGATTCCGTTCGACAGGGGTCTATGGAGGGCTACACCTTC. Translation: CASDSVRQGSMEGYTF. The chain uses TRBV2 and TRBJ1-2; 8 bases map to TRBD1. The V segment lost 8 bases and the J segment 8 bases; nucleotides outside the gene matches: 19. CDR3 size: 16 residues. CDR1 and CDR2 from the germline V gene are SNHLY and FYNNEI.

This clone has just a few counts. The chain is built from TRBV7-8 and TRBJ2-5, with 12 bases identical to TRBD2. V shed 6 bases and J 1 base; nucleotides not matched to a gene: 9. This CDR3 is built from 17 residues. Germline V gives CDR1 SGHVS, CDR2 FQNEAQ. The DNA of the CDR3 is TGTGCCAGCAGGCCTAGCGGGGGGGCCCCCCCCCAAGAGACCCAGTACTTC. This gives the protein CASRPSGGAPPQETQYF.

Only a few counts were recorded for this clone. The genes are TRBV7-3 and TRBJ2-2; D uncertain. The CDR3 contains 12 residues. Germline V gene data show CDR1 as SGHTA and CDR2 as FQGTGA. Trimming left V 4 bases short and J 8 bases short, with 8 bases between. This chain's CDR3 is CASSSTWGELFF. CDR3 in DNA: TGTGCCAGCAGCTCCACCTGGGGGGAGCTGTTTTTT.

V usage is TRBV20-1 and J usage is TRBJ2-7, with D perhaps TRBD1 or TRBD2 (5 bases each). The V gene's germline CDR1 is DFQATT and CDR2 SNEGSKA (reference sequence). CDR3 length: 11 residues. The CDR3 nucleotides read TGCAGGACCGGGGACGGATACGAGCAGTACTTC. Its translation: CRTGDGYEQYF.

V and J are TRBV28 and TRBJ2-7; TRBD1 matches 7 bases. This CDR3 is built from 13 residues. V gave up 5 bases and J gave up 2 bases; unmatched junction bases: 3. The germline V gene encodes CDR1 MDHEN and CDR2 SYDVKM. CDR3 residues: CASSPGQTYEQYF. The CDR3 nucleotides read TGTGCCAGCAGTCCGGGACAGACCTACGAGCAGTACTTC.

The chain recombines TRBV5-1 with TRBJ2-2, with 7 bases aligning to TRBD1. Germline lookup yields CDR1 SGHRS and CDR2 YFSETQ. CDR3 length equals 15 residues. Losses at the gene ends were 4 bases for V and 0 bases for J; bases not matched to a gene: 3. CDR3 nucleotide sequence: TGCGCCAGCAGCCCCGGGACAGCGAACACCGGGGAGCTGTTTTTT. Its protein is CASSPGTANTGELFF.

The J gene is TRBJ2-1, the V gene TRBV6-5; D is uncertain. The CDR3 runs to 12 residues. Germline CDR1 reads MNHEY; CDR2 reads SVGAGI. Trimming removed 5 bases at V and 7 bases at J, with 9 bases between. The CDR3 loop is CASSPGWNEQFF. Here the CDR3 DNA reads TGTGCCAGCAGTCCCGGCTGGAATGAGCAGTTCTTC.

V gene TRBV29-1 combines with J gene TRBJ1-2; D ambiguous. The CDR3 contains 13 residues. Germline V gene sequence: CDR1 SQVTM, CDR2 ANQGSEA. V shed 7 bases and J shed 2 bases, with 14 bases lying between them. The CDR3 loop reads CSDYPEVNYGYTF. The CDR3 region has the DNA TGCAGCGACTACCCTGAGGTGAACTATGGCTACACCTTC. The variable domain in full, with the rest retrieved from reference TRBV29-1 and TRBJ1-2, is SAVISQKPSRDICQRGTSLTIQCQVDSQVTMMFWYRQQPGQSLTLIATANQGSEATYESGFVIDKFPISRPNLTFSTLTVSNMSPEDSSIYLCSDYPEVNYGYTFGSGTRLTVV.